Sequencing of this TCR beta chain was carried out in a study of cytomegalovirus exposure and HLA in healthy donors. V lost 7 bases, J lost 5 bases, and 23 bases stayed unmatched. Germline V gives CDR1 LNHDA, CDR2 SQIVND (reference sequence). CDR3 size: 18 residues. As concerns this clone: Its antigen is unknown.

The donors (healthy individuals) were bone marrow donors. At collection, donors were nominally healthy, but unrecorded immune exposures were probable. Researchers ran the PCR with 60 Vbeta and 13 Jbeta primers. Here immunoSEQ multiplex PCR was the method, and the copy in TCRdb shows in-frame clones only, minus some. The repertoire holds approximately 200,000 clones, with roughly 85% as singletons. Overall study findings and caveats: In the analysis, some V segments, TRBV6-2 and TRBV6-3 included, were excluded as indistinguishable. Most subjects' HLA-A and HLA-B alleles were reportedly predicted from TCR beta sequences.

The genes are TRBV19 and TRBJ2-7; TRBD1 matches 7 bases. Sequencing was performed on PBMCs. The clonotype comes from a woman in her twenties or thirties in good health and CMV-seropositive. The CDR3: CASTPRQGVPGGRDEQYF. The CDR3 DNA reads as TGTGCCAGTACCCCCCGACAGGGTGTCCCAGGTGGGCGAGACGAGCAGTACTTC. The whole variable domain, filled in from reference TRBV19 and TRBJ2-7, reads DGGITQSPKYLFRKEGQNVTLSCEQNLNHDAMYWYRQDPGQGLRLIYYSQIVNDFQKGDIAEGYSVSREKKESFPLTVTSAQKNPTAFYLCASTPRQGVPGGRDEQYFGPGTRLTVT.